This TCR beta chain comes out of a study of T-cell memory formation after mild COVID-19. Findings and limits, study-wide: Detection of some responders pre-infection suggested pre-existing cross-reactive memory T cells participated.

V was clipped by 2 bases and J by 2 bases, with 10 bases between them. The germline gives CDR1 SGHRS, CDR2 YFSETQ. This CDR3 has 14 residues. Concerning this clonotype: Its antigen is as yet unknown.

TCRdb processed the 5' RACE reads anew with MiXCR; each CDR3 protein has one entry. The sample includes around 260,000 distinct CDR3 sequences, around 15% seen only once; the top ten take roughly 23%. The clonotype comes from a man between 18 and 29 years old who had mild COVID-19 (a few samples of this study predate the infection). Cell type and time point are not known. V and J are TRBV5-1 and TRBJ2-5; D is unclear. Material for sequencing was PBMCs or a T cell subset sorted from them (not recorded which). CDR3 nucleotides: TGCGCCAGCAGCTTTTGGGCTTCACAAGAGACCCAGTACTTC. Protein: CASSFWASQETQYF.